The T cell receptor beta chain described here comes from a study of ipilimumab plus nivolumab after autologous stem cell transplantation. Sequenced by immunoSEQ multiplex PCR; TCRdb stores in-frame clones only, minus some. The table lists about 15,000 clones, 65% to 75% of them singletons. Starting 14 to 28 days after autologous transplant, ipilimumab 1 mg/kg was given. The CDR3 is made up of 15 amino acids. J gave up 2 bases and V 4 bases, and 7 bases lay outside the gene matches. Looked up from germline, CDR1 is MNHNY and CDR2 is SVGAGI (reference sequence). Sequencing was performed on PBMCs, taken in a trial of ipilimumab plus nivolumab as post-transplant consolidation. The origin of this receptor is a male donor with primary mediastinal lymphoma. The genes are TRBV6-6 and TRBJ2-7; 8 positions agree with TRBD1. The CDR3 DNA reads TGTGCCAGCAGTTTAGACAGGGGCTGGCCCTACGAGCAGTACTTC. This translates into CASSLDRGWPYEQYF.